This T cell receptor beta chain was observed in a study of shared clonotypes between healthy human individuals. As for the study in general: With ages of 18 to 49, the donors were two women and three men. Whole-study results and caveats: What rarefaction showed was incomplete sorted-subset sequencing despite large depth.

Original data processing: Junction-only sequences without quality scores were provided by ImmunoSEQ, so filtering was different. Profiling relied on immunoSEQ multiplex PCR, and the TCRdb table lists in-frame clones only, not all of them. V and J calls and clone size are as listed in that table; D and trimming were resolved from the DNA. Found here are about 1.1 million clones, approximately 80% of them singletons; the top ten hold more than 0.85%. About this clone: Its antigen is as yet unknown.

Per germline, CDR1 KGHSH and CDR2 LQKENI. The ends lost 0 bases at V and 5 bases at J; junction bases unmatched: 6. The CDR3 loop spans 16 amino acids. The origin of this receptor is a man between 18 and 35 years old in good health. Some clones in this sample may be carry-over from other donors' samples. Sequenced: memory CD4+ T cells from PBMCs. Subset indicated: CD45RA-negative fraction. The chain recombines TRBV18 with TRBJ2-3, with 9 positions matching TRBD2. CDR3 coding DNA: TGTGCCAGCTCACCACCGTCTCAGCGGGAGGTAGATACGCAGTATTTT. As protein: CASSPPSQREVDTQYF.